The entry below gives a single TCR beta chain sequence along with its context. The source of the sample is a study of blood T cell repertoires in COVID-19. The germline gives CDR1 SGHTA, CDR2 FQGNSA. The CDR3 runs 16 residues. Losses at the gene ends were 8 bases for V and 1 base for J; bases not matched to a gene: 10. Repertoires were generated with immunoSEQ multiplex PCR, while TCRdb's copy carries only in-frame clones and drops some. This table holds 160,000 or so clones, about 89% found once. Sequenced: peripheral blood. The sequence was obtained from a man aged 60 to 69 with acute or convalescent COVID-19. The chain links TRBV7-2 to TRBJ2-3; 9 bases agree with TRBD1. The CDR3 DNA sequence: TGTGCCAGCCAATATACAGGGGGCCTCGGCACAGATACGCAGTATTTT. This codes for CASQYTGGLGTDTQYF.